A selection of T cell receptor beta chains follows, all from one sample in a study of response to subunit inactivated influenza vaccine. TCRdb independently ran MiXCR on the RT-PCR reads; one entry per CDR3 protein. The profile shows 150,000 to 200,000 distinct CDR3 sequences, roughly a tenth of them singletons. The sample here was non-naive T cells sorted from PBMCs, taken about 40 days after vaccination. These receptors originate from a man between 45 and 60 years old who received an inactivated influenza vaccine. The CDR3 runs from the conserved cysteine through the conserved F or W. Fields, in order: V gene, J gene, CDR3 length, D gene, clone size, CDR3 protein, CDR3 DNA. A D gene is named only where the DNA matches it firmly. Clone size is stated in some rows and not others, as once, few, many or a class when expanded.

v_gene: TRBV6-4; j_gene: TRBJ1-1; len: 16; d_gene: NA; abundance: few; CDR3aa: CASSDSFLPPNTEAFF; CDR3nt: TGTGCCAGCAGTGACAGTTTTTTGCCCCCGAACACTGAAGCTTTCTTT
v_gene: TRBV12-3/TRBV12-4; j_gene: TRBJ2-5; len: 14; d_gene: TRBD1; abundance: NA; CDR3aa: CASSPGGFQETQYF; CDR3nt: TGTGCCAGCAGTCCAGGGGGCTTCCAAGAGACCCAGTACTTC
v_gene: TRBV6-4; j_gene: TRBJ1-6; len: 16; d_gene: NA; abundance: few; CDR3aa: CASSGGRADDNSPLHF; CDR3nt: TGTGCCAGCAGTGGGGGGAGAGCCGATGATAATTCACCCCTCCACTTT
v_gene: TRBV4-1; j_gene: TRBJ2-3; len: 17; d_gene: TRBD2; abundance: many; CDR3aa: CASSQELLAGVADTQYF; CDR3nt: TGCGCCAGCAGCCAAGAACTGCTAGCGGGGGTAGCAGATACGCAGTATTTT
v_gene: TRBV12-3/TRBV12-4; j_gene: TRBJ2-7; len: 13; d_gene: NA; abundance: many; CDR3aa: CASRNSILYEQYF; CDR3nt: TGTGCCAGCAGGAACAGCATTCTCTACGAGCAGTACTTC
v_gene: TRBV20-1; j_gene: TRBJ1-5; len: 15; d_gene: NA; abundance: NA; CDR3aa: CSARSGGAGNQPQHF; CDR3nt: TGCAGTGCTAGGTCTGGGGGCGCGGGCAATCAGCCCCAGCATTTT
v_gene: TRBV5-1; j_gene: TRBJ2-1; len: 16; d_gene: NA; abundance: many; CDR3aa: CASSQPGGGSYNEQFF; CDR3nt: TGCGCCAGCAGCCAACCGGGGGGCGGTTCCTACAATGAGCAGTTCTTC
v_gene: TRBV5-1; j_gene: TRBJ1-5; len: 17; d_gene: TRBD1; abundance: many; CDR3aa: CASSPGPRTGDSQPQHF; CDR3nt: TGCGCCAGCAGCCCCGGTCCTCGGACAGGGGACTCTCAGCCCCAGCATTTT
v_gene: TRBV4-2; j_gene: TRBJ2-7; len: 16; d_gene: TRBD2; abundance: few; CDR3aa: CASSQEPGGRAHEQYF; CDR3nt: TGTGCCAGCAGCCAAGAGCCCGGCGGGAGGGCGCACGAGCAGTACTTC
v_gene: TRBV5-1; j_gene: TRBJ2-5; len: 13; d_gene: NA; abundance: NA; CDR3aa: CASSPRADGTQYF; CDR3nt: TGCGCCAGCAGCCCCAGGGCCGACGGGACCCAGTACTTC
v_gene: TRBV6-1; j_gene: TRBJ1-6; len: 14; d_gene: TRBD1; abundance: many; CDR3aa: CASSLGQANSPLHF; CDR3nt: TGTGCCAGCAGCCTAGGACAGGCGAATTCACCCCTCCACTTT
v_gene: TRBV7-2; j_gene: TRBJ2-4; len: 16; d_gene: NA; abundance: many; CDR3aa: CASSPPLGLAKNIQYF; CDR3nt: TGTGCCAGCAGCCCTCCCCTGGGGCTAGCCAAAAACATTCAGTACTTC
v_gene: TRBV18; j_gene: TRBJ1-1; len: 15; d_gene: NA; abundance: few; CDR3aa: CASSPPTTVNTEAFF; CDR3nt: TGTGCCAGCTCACCTCCTACGACAGTGAACACTGAAGCTTTCTTT
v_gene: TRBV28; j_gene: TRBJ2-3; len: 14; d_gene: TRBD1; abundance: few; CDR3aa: CASSRTGETDTQYF; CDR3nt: TGTGCCAGCAGCCGAACAGGGGAGACAGATACGCAGTATTTT
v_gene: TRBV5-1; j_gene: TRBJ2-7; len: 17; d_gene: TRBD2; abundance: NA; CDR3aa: CASSLAASGAHTYEQYF; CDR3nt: TGCGCCAGCAGCTTGGCTGCTAGCGGGGCCCATACCTACGAGCAGTACTTC
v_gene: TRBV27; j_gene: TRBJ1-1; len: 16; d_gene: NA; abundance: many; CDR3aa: CASSSLTSTMNTEAFF; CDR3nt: TGTGCCAGCAGTTCCCTAACTTCGACCATGAACACTGAAGCTTTCTTT
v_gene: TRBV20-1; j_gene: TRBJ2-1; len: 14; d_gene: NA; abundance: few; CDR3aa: CSASGTNKNNEQFF; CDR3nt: TGCAGTGCTTCCGGGACAAACAAAAACAATGAGCAGTTCTTC
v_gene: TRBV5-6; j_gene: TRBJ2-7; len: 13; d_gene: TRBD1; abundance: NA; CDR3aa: CASSLGTGIREYF; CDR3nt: TGTGCCAGCAGCTTGGGGACAGGGATTAGGGAGTACTTC
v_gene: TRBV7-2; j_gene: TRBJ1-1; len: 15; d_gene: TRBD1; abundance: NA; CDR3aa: CASSLGDSLGTEAFF; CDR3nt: TGTGCCAGCAGCTTAGGGGACAGCCTTGGCACTGAAGCTTTCTTT
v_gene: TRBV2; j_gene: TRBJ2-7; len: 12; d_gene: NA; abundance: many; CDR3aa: CASSFGLYEQYF; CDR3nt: TGTGCCAGCAGTTTTGGTTTGTACGAGCAGTACTTC
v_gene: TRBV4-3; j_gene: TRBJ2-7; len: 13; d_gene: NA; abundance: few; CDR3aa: CASSQELAYEQYF; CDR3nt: TGCGCCAGCAGCCAAGAACTAGCCTACGAGCAGTACTTC
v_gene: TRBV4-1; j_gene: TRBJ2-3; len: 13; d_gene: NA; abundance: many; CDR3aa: CASSQDHKNTQYF; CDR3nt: TGCGCCAGCAGCCAAGATCATAAGAATACGCAGTATTTT
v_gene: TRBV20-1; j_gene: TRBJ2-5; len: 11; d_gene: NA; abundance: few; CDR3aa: CSLLKGGTQYF; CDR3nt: TGCAGCCTACTAAAGGGGGGGACCCAGTACTTC
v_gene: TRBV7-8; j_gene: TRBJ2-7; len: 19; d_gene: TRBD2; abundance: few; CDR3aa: CASSLTGLAGNRSSYEQYF; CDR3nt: TGTGCCAGCAGCTTAACGGGACTAGCGGGGAATCGGAGCTCCTACGAGCAGTACTTC
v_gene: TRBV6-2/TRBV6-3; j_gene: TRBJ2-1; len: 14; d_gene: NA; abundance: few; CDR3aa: CASTNLGGYNEQFF; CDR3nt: TGTGCCAGCACTAACCTCGGGGGCTACAATGAGCAGTTCTTC
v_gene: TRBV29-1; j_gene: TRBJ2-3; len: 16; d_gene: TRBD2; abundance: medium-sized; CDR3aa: CSGRLAGVSSTDTQYF; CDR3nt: TGCAGCGGACGACTAGCGGGGGTCTCTAGCACAGATACGCAGTATTTT
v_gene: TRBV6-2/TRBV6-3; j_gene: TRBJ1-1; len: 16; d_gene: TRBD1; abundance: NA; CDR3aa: CASSYGPRGIGTEAFF; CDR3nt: TGTGCCAGCAGTTACGGTCCCAGGGGGATTGGCACTGAAGCTTTCTTT
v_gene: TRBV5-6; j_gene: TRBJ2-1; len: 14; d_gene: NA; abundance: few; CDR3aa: CASSLGQTYNEQFF; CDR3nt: TGTGCCAGCAGCCTGGGACAAACCTACAATGAGCAGTTCTTC
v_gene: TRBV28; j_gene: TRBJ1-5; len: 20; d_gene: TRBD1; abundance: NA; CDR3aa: CASSLWFGTGGSFGAQPQHF; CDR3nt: TGTGCCAGCAGTTTATGGTTCGGGACAGGGGGATCCTTTGGGGCTCAGCCCCAGCATTTT
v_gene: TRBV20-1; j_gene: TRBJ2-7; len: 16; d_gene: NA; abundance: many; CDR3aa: CSASGQPNGAPYEQYF; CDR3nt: TGCAGTGCTTCTGGACAGCCAAACGGTGCTCCGTACGAGCAGTACTTC
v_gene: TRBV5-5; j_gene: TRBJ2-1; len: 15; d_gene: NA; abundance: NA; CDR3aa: CASFKGGLSYNEQFF; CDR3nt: TGTGCCAGCTTTAAAGGGGGTCTCTCCTACAATGAGCAGTTCTTC
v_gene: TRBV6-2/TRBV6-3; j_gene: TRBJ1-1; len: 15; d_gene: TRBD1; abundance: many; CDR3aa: CASRQRGTGWSEAFF; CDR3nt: TGTGCCAGCAGGCAGCGTGGGACAGGGTGGTCTGAAGCTTTCTTT
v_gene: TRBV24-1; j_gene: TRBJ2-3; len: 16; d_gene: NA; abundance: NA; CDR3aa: CATSDGTYLRTDTQYF; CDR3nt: TGTGCCACCAGTGATGGGACTTACCTACGGACAGATACGCAGTATTTT
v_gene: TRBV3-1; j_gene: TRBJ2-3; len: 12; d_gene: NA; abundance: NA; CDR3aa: CASSQGPGTQYF; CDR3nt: TGTGCCAGCAGCCAAGGGCCAGGTACGCAGTATTTT
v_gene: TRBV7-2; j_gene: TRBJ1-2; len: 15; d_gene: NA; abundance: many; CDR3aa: CASSLASGDLYGYTF; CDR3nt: TGTGCCAGCAGCTTAGCGTCGGGAGACCTCTATGGCTACACCTTC
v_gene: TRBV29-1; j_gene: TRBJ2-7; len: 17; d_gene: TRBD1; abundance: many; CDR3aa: CSVEDPFTRDRGGEQYF; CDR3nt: TGCAGCGTTGAAGACCCTTTTACCCGGGACAGGGGTGGCGAGCAGTACTTC
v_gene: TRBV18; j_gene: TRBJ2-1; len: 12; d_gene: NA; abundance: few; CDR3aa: CASSPRMHEQFF; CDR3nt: TGTGCCAGCTCACCACGAATGCATGAGCAGTTCTTC
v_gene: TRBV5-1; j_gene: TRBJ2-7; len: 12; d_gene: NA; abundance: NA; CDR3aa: CASGPGGYEQYF; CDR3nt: TGCGCCAGCGGCCCCGGTGGCTACGAGCAGTACTTC
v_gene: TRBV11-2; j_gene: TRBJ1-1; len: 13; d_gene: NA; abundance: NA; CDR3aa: CASSLDPRTEAFF; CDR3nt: TGTGCCAGCAGCTTAGACCCCCGCACTGAAGCTTTCTTT
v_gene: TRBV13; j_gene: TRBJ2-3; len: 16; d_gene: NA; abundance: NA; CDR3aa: CASSPRGGRLTDTQYF; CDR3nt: TGTGCCAGCAGCCCTCGGGGCGGCCGCCTCACAGATACGCAGTATTTT
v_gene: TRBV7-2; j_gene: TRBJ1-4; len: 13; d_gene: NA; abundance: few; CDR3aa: CASSRGGNEKLFF; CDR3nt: TGTGCCAGCAGCCGAGGGGGAAATGAAAAACTGTTTTTT
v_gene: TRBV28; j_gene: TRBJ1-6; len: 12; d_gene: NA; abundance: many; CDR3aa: CASSSWDSPLHF; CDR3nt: TGTGCCAGCAGTTCGTGGGATTCACCCCTCCACTTT
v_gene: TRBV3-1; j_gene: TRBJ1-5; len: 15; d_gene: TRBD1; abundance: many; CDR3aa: CASSQGTGGNQPQHF; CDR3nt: TGTGCCAGCAGCCAAGGAACAGGGGGGAATCAGCCCCAGCATTTT
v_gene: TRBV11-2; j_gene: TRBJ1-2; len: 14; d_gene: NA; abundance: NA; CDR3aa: CASSIGPSMYGYTF; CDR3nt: TGTGCCAGCAGCATAGGACCTTCCATGTATGGCTACACCTTC
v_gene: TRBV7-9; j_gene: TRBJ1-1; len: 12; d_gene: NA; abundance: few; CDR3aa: CASSYRVPEAFF; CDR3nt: TGTGCCAGCAGCTACAGGGTTCCTGAAGCTTTCTTT
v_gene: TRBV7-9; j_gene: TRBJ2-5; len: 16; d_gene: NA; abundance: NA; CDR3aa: CASSPLRGARRETQYF; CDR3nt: TGTGCCAGCAGCCCCTTACGGGGGGCGCGGAGAGAGACCCAGTACTTC
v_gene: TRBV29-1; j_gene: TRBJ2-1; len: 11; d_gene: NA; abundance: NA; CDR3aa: CSVEMFNEQFF; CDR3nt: TGCAGCGTTGAGATGTTCAATGAGCAGTTCTTC
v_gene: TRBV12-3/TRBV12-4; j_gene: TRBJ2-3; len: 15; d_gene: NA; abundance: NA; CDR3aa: CASSWDHSSTDTQYF; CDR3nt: TGTGCCAGCAGTTGGGACCATTCTAGCACAGATACGCAGTATTTT
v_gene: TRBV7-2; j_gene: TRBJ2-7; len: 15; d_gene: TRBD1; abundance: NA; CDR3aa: CASSLARTGADEKYF; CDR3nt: TGTGCCAGCAGCTTGGCGAGGACAGGGGCCGACGAGAAGTACTTC
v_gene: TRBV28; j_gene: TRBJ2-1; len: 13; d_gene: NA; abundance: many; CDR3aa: CASRRSSYNEQFF; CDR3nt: TGTGCCAGCAGACGGAGCTCCTACAATGAGCAGTTCTTC
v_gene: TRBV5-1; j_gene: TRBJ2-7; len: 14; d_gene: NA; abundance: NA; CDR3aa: CASSLGVRGDGQYF; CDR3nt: TGCGCCAGCAGCTTGGGGGTTCGGGGCGACGGGCAGTACTTC
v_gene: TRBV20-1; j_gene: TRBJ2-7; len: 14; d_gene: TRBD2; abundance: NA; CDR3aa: CSAFGTSGSYEQYF; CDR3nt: TGCAGTGCTTTCGGGACTAGCGGTTCCTACGAGCAGTACTTC